This passage covers 29 T cell receptor beta chains from one sample sequenced in a study of graft-versus-host responses after intestinal transplantation. The protocol was immunoSEQ multiplex PCR, while the TCRdb copy is restricted to in-frame clones and leaves out a portion. The data hold 98,000 or so clones, with about 82% observed a single time. Sequenced here: PBMCs, sampled 255 days after intestinal transplant. The receptors originated from a human patient who received an intestinal transplant, so some T cells may come from the graft donor.

The chain uses TRBV6-6 and TRBJ2-7; TRBD1 matches at 8 bases. V lost 5 bases, J lost 1 base, and 1 base stayed unmatched. Germline V gene data show CDR1 as MNHNY and CDR2 as SVGAGI (reference sequence). The CDR3 covers 13 residues. CDR3 region: CASSRTGSYEQYF. For the CDR3, the DNA is TGTGCCAGCAGTCGGACAGGGTCCTACGAGCAGTACTTC.

This chain links TRBV28 with TRBJ2-7, with 9 bases matching TRBD1. Germline V lookup: CDR1 MDHEN, CDR2 SYDVKM. Losses at the gene ends were 4 bases for V and 1 base for J; bases not matched to a gene: 5. The CDR3 spans 15 residues. The CDR3 nucleotides are TGTGCCAGCAGTTCGGGTGGGACAGGGTCCTACGAGCAGTACTTC. Its translation: CASSSGGTGSYEQYF. The variable domain in full, completed from reference TRBV28 and TRBJ2-7, reads DVKVTQSSRYLVKRTGEKVFLECVQDMDHENMFWYRQDPGLGLRLIYFSYDVKMKEKGDIPEGYSVSREKKERFSLILESASTNQTSMYLCASSSGGTGSYEQYFGPGTRLTVT.

This chain joins TRBV5-6 and TRBJ2-1; tentatively, D is TRBD2 (6 bases). The CDR3 extends over 15 amino acids. Germline loops: CDR1 SGHDT, CDR2 YYEEEE. The V and J ends lost 4 bases and 7 bases respectively, with 18 bases between them. The CDR3 protein is CASSQGLTNLNEQFF. The DNA of the CDR3 is TGTGCCAGCAGCCAGGGACTGACCAACCTTAATGAGCAGTTCTTC.

The rearrangement uses TRBV27 and TRBJ2-1, with a possible D match to TRBD2 (5 bases). The V gene's germline CDR1 is MNHEY and CDR2 SMNVEV (reference sequence). V was clipped by 3 bases and J by 5 bases, with 8 bases between them. The CDR3 has 13 amino acids. CDR3 sequence reads: CASSFSGDNEQFF. As DNA, the CDR3 is TGTGCCAGCAGTTTTTCCGGGGACAATGAGCAGTTCTTC.

Turning to this clone: At one end the junction does not follow the germline gene, possibly because of a read error. The rearrangement joins TRBV7-7 to TRBJ1-3, with D maybe TRBD1 (5 bases). This CDR3 contains 15 residues. Germline-derived CDR1 and CDR2 are SSHAT and FNYEAQ (reference sequence). The CDR3 sequence: CASSSGTSSGNTIYF. The CDR3, as DNA: TGTGCTAGCAGCTCCGGGACTAGCTCTGGAAACACCATATATTTT.

For the CDR3, the DNA is TGTGCCAGCAGCGTAGATGCAGCTTCGGGAAACACCATATATTTT. This codes for CASSVDAASGNTIYF. The chain employs TRBV9 and TRBJ1-3, with D uncertain. Trimming shortened V by 0 bases and J by 4 bases, and 11 bases separated the two germline ends. Germline V lookup: CDR1 SGDLS, CDR2 YYNGEE. This CDR3 spans 15 amino acids. The variable domain in full, with the rest retrieved from reference TRBV9 and TRBJ1-3, is DSGVTQTPKHLITATGQRVTLRCSPRSGDLSVYWYQQSLDQGLQFLIQYYNGEERAKGNILERFSAQQFPDLHSELNLSSLELGDSALYFCASSVDAASGNTIYFGEGSWLTVV.

The chain combines TRBV5-4 with TRBJ2-1; 9 positions agree with TRBD1. The CDR3 loop spans 15 amino acids. V shed 3 bases and J 3 bases; nucleotides not matched to a gene: 4. Germline V gene sequence: CDR1 SGHNT, CDR2 YYREEE (reference sequence). CDR3 loop: CASSWRQGGYNEQFF. In DNA form, the CDR3 reads TGTGCCAGCAGCTGGAGACAGGGGGGCTACAATGAGCAGTTCTTC. Looking up the rest from reference TRBV5-4 and TRBJ2-1 gives the full variable domain: ETGVTQSPTHLIKTRGQQVTLRCSSQSGHNTVSWYQQALGQGPQFIFQYYREEENGRGNFPPRFSGLQFPNYSSELNVNALELDDSALYLCASSWRQGGYNEQFFGPGTRLTVL.

This sequence joins TRBV4-1 and TRBJ2-3, with 7 bases fitting TRBD1. Looked up from germline, CDR1 is MGHRA and CDR2 is YSYEKL. With V trimmed by 0 bases and J by 2 bases, 2 bases remained unmatched. The CDR3 has 15 residues. As DNA, the CDR3 is TGCGCCAGCAGCCAAGAGGGACAGCTCACAGATACGCAGTATTTT. Encoded protein: CASSQEGQLTDTQYF.

The chain combines TRBV7-9 with TRBJ2-1, with 7 positions matching TRBD2. This CDR3 comprises 13 residues. Germline loops: CDR1 SEHNR, CDR2 FQNEAQ (reference sequence). Losses at the gene ends were 6 bases for V and 5 bases for J; bases not matched to a gene: 4. As DNA, the CDR3 is TGTGCCAGCAGGACGGGGGGTGACAATGAGCAGTTCTTC. It encodes CASRTGGDNEQFF.

The rearrangement joins TRBV7-6 to TRBJ1-5; D perhaps matches TRBD1 (5 bases). The CDR3 length is 15 residues. Germline-derived CDR1 and CDR2 are SGHVS and FNYEAQ. Trimming pared 1 base from V and 1 base from J, leaving 8 bases between. DNA for the CDR3: TGTGCCAGCAGCTTAGGGGGCGGAAGCAATCAGCCCCAGCATTTT. This sequence encodes CASSLGGGSNQPQHF. The full variable domain, its missing parts supplied by reference TRBV7-6 and TRBJ1-5, is GAGVSQSPRYKVTKRGQDVALRCDPISGHVSLYWYRQALGQGPEFLTYFNYEAQQDKSGLPNDRFSAERPEGSISTLTIQRTEQRDSAMYRCASSLGGGSNQPQHFGDGTRLSIL.

This chain connects TRBV4-3 to TRBJ1-5; unclear D gene. V gave up 0 bases and J gave up 1 base, with 13 bases separating them. The CDR3 runs to 17 residues. Germline assignment: CDR1 LGHNA and CDR2 YSLEER. The CDR3 nucleotides are TGCGCCAGCAGCCAAGATTACGCCGACTACAGCAATCAGCCCCAGCATTTT. It translates to CASSQDYADYSNQPQHF.

The chain carries TRBV7-8 and TRBJ1-1; 10 bases fit TRBD1. The CDR3 has 14 amino acids. In germline, CDR1 is SGHVS, CDR2 FQNEAQ. Trimming removed 4 bases from V and 4 bases from J; junction bases left unmatched: 3. CDR3 sequence reads: CASSWGQGLTEAFF. CDR3 bases: TGTGCCAGCAGCTGGGGACAGGGGCTCACTGAAGCTTTCTTT. Combining the CDR3 with reference TRBV7-8 and TRBJ1-1 gives the whole variable domain GAGVSQSPRYKVAKRGQDVALRCDPISGHVSLFWYQQALGQGPEFLTYFQNEAQLDKSGLPSDRFFAERPEGSVSTLKIQRTQQEDSAVYLCASSWGQGLTEAFFGQGTRLTVV.

In DNA form, the CDR3 reads TGTGCCAGCAGTGGGGGGGATACGCAGTATTTT. Its translation is CASSGGDTQYF. The rearrangement joins TRBV27 to TRBJ2-3; TRBD2 is a possible D gene (6 bases). Germline lookup yields CDR1 MNHEY and CDR2 SMNVEV (reference sequence). The CDR3 runs to 11 residues. Trimming left V 5 bases short and J 6 bases short, with 6 bases between.

CDR3 in amino acids: CATSRDGALKDGQLSYEQYF. The CDR3 DNA reads as TGTGCCACCAGCAGAGATGGCGCGCTTAAGGACGGCCAACTCTCCTACGAGCAGTACTTC. The chain carries TRBV15 and TRBJ2-7; D gene ambiguous. The CDR3 totals 20 residues. Germline loops: CDR1 LNHNV, CDR2 YYDKDF (reference sequence). Trimming shortened V by 0 bases and J by 0 bases, and 24 bases separated the two germline ends.

The chain is built from TRBV10-3 and TRBJ1-5; maybe TRBD1 (5 bases). This CDR3 contains 13 residues. V lost 3 bases and J 6 bases, leaving 9 bases between the germline ends. Germline V lookup: CDR1 ENHRY, CDR2 SYGVKD. CDR3 in DNA: TGTGCCATCAGTGAAGGGGAAGTTCAGCCCCAGCATTTT. This translates into CAISEGEVQPQHF.

The chain is built from TRBV4-1 and TRBJ1-6, with D maybe TRBD1 (5 bases). From germline, CDR1 is MGHRA and CDR2 YSYEKL. This CDR3 is 16 amino acids long. The V and J ends lost 0 bases and 7 bases respectively, with 13 bases between them. The CDR3 DNA follows: TGCGCCAGCAGCCAAGATCGACCCAGGGAAAATTCACCCCTCCACTTT. It specifies CASSQDRPRENSPLHF.

V is TRBV4-1 and J is TRBJ2-2; D uncertain. V lost 2 bases to trimming and J lost 1 base, with 11 bases between them. Germline CDR1 is MGHRA and CDR2 is YSYEKL. This CDR3 has 16 residues. CDR3 DNA: TGCGCCAGCAGCCAACTCGGCCAGATGAACACCGGGGAGCTGTTTTTT. Translating it yields CASSQLGQMNTGELFF.

For this clone: One end of the junction is discordant with germline, which a read error may explain. This chain connects TRBV19 to TRBJ1-4, with TRBD1 matching over 8 bases. The germline gives CDR1 LNHDA, CDR2 SQIVND (reference sequence). CDR3 length: 12 residues. This CDR3 is CASSLTGERLFF. CDR3 nucleotide sequence: TGTGCCAGTAGTTTGACAGGGGAAAGACTGTTTTTT.

The V and J genes are TRBV5-8 and TRBJ1-5; 9 nucleotides align to TRBD1. CDR3 length: 15 residues. The germline CDR1 and CDR2 sequences are SGHTS and YDEGEE. J was trimmed by 6 bases and V by 5 bases; bases with no gene match: 9. This CDR3 reads CASRLQGASSQPQHF. The CDR3 bases are TGTGCCAGCAGATTACAGGGGGCCTCGAGTCAGCCCCAGCATTTT.

The chain carries TRBV6-5 and TRBJ2-2; D unresolved. Germline assignment: CDR1 MNHEY and CDR2 SVGAGI. Between the trimmed V and J ends, which lost 6 bases and 1 base, there was a span of 12 bases. The CDR3 loop spans 15 amino acids. CDR3 DNA sequence: TGTGCCAGCAGCGACTCTAACCAGAACACCGGGGAGCTGTTTTTT. Amino acid sequence: CASSDSNQNTGELFF.

The CDR3 reads CASSQRQATNEKLFF. As DNA, the CDR3 is TGCGCCAGCAGCCAAAGACAGGCAACTAATGAAAAACTGTTTTTT. The chain is built from TRBV4-3 and TRBJ1-4; maybe TRBD1 (6 bases). The CDR3 is 15 residues long. Trimming left V 2 bases short and J 0 bases short, with 7 bases between. Germline V gene lookup returns CDR1 LGHNA and CDR2 YSLEER.

This chain uses TRBV28 with TRBJ1-4; 9 positions agree with TRBD1. The length of the CDR3 is 17 residues. Germline V gene sequence: CDR1 MDHEN, CDR2 SYDVKM. V dropped 6 bases and J dropped 1; count of bases not matched to a gene: 9. CDR3 sequence (DNA): TGTGCCAGCAGGGCCGACAGGGGGAAGTTAACTAATGAAAAACTGTTTTTT. It encodes CASRADRGKLTNEKLFF. Full variable domain (rest looked up from reference TRBV28 and TRBJ1-4): DVKVTQSSRYLVKRTGEKVFLECVQDMDHENMFWYRQDPGLGLRLIYFSYDVKMKEKGDIPEGYSVSREKKERFSLILESASTNQTSMYLCASRADRGKLTNEKLFFGSGTQLSVL.

The CDR3 here is CASSFPPGAYEQYF. The DNA of the CDR3 is TGTGCCAGCAGCTTCCCACCGGGGGCCTACGAGCAGTACTTC. The chain carries TRBV11-2 and TRBJ2-7; TRBD2 might be the D (6 bases). The ends were cut back, 3 bases at V and 2 bases at J, with 11 bases in the middle. The CDR3 is 14 amino acids. Germline CDR1 and CDR2: SGHAT and FQNNGV.

The V gene is TRBV11-2, the J gene TRBJ2-7; tentative D call: TRBD2 (7 bases). This CDR3 region has 14 residues. Trimming shortened V by 3 bases and J by 2 bases, and 11 bases separated the two germline ends. CDR1 is SGHAT, CDR2 FQNNGV, per germline. The CDR3 is CASSFGGRTYEQYF. The DNA of the CDR3 is TGTGCCAGCAGCTTCGGGGGGCGAACCTACGAGCAGTACTTC.

This clone turned up a few times. The J gene is TRBJ1-2, the V gene TRBV5-6, with D possibly matching TRBD1 (5 bases). Trimming cost V 0 bases and J 8 bases, with 11 bases left between them. Germline V gene data show CDR1 as SGHDT and CDR2 as YYEEEE. The CDR3 runs 13 residues. The CDR3 coding sequence is TGTGCCAGCAGCTTGGCGGGACCAGGGGGCTACACCTTC. Residues: CASSLAGPGGYTF.

The chain links TRBV19 to TRBJ2-2; 9 nucleotides agree with TRBD2. The CDR3 is 14 residues long. The germline V gene has CDR1 LNHDA and CDR2 SQIVND (reference sequence). V lost 6 bases and J lost 4; bases outside the gene matches: 3. DNA for the CDR3: TGTGCCAGTAGCGCGGGAGGGGGCACCGGGGAGCTGTTTTTT. Protein: CASSAGGGTGELFF.

This sequence joins TRBV29-1 and TRBJ1-2; D is ambiguous. V lost 1 base, J lost 4 bases, and 13 bases lay in between. Germline V lookup: CDR1 SQVTM, CDR2 ANQGSEA. The CDR3 length is 14 residues. Written as DNA, the CDR3 is TGCAGCGTTGAAGTGCGGGGATGGGGCTATGGCTACACCTTC. Translation: CSVEVRGWGYGYTF.

V gene TRBV4-1 combines with J gene TRBJ1-2, with D maybe TRBD1 (5 bases). Germline values: CDR1 MGHRA, CDR2 YSYEKL. The CDR3 contains 15 residues. The V end lost 3 bases, the J end lost 4 bases, and 15 bases lay between the germline ends. Written as DNA, the CDR3 is TGCGCCAGCAGCCATGACCCGGGACTCTTCTATGGCTACACCTTC. Its protein product is CASSHDPGLFYGYTF.

The gene calls are TRBV5-4 and TRBJ2-7, with 8 positions matching TRBD1. Germline trimming cut 2 bases from V and 4 bases from J; bases unmatched to any gene: 5. Germline assignment: CDR1 SGHNT and CDR2 YYREEE (reference sequence). This CDR3 region has 14 residues. CDR3 nucleotides: TGTGCCAGCAGCTTTGACAGGGGAGGTTACGAGCAGTACGTC. It is translated as CASSFDRGGYEQYV.